Listed below are T cell receptor beta chains from one sample, sequenced in a study of blood T cell repertoires in COVID-19. TCRdb keeps only in-frame clones here, not all; method: immunoSEQ multiplex PCR. The sample lists 99,000 or so clones, around four fifths occurring once. The source material was peripheral blood. These receptors all stem from a man aged 60-69 years with acute or convalescent COVID-19. Both conserved end residues are part of each CDR3. Fields, in order: V gene, clone size, J gene, D gene, CDR3 DNA, CDR3 protein. D genes are given only for firm matches. The size field is filled for only some rows; it gives once, few, many or a size class.

TRBV2	.	TRBJ1-2	.	TGTGCCAGCACGACAGGTTATGGCTACACCTTC	CASTTGYGYTF
TRBV5-1	.	TRBJ2-7	.	TGCGCCAGCAGCTCAGAAATAGCGGCGTCCACCGAGCAGTACTTC	CASSSEIAASTEQYF
TRBV7-2	.	TRBJ1-5	.	TGTGCCAGCAGCTTAACAGCTCTGAGGGGCAATCAGCCCCAGCATTTT	CASSLTALRGNQPQHF
TRBV7-8	.	TRBJ1-4	.	TGTGCCAGCAGCTCCCCACCCCAGGGACTGCATGAAAAACTGTTTTTT	CASSSPPQGLHEKLFF
TRBV7-8	once	TRBJ2-3	TRBD2	TGTGCCAGCAGATCCGGCCCGGGACTAGCGGGTTCAGATACGCAGTATTTT	CASRSGPGLAGSDTQYF
TRBV5-5	.	TRBJ1-3	TRBD1	TGTGCCAGCAGCCCACAGGGGGTTGCCGGAAACACCATATATTTT	CASSPQGVAGNTIYF
TRBV27	.	TRBJ2-7	.	TGTGCCAGCAGTTCGAGGGCGAACTCCTACGAGCAGTACTTC	CASSSRANSYEQYF
TRBV28	.	TRBJ2-6	.	TGTGCCAGCAGTTTCGGGGATCCTGGGGCCAACGTCCTGACTTTC	CASSFGDPGANVLTF
TRBV6-5	.	TRBJ1-4	.	TGTGCCAGTGCCTCGAGAGAGGAAAAACTGTTTTTT	CASASREEKLFF
TRBV6-2/TRBV6-3	.	TRBJ1-1	TRBD1	TGTGCCAGCAGTTACCAAGGGACAGGGTCCACAGCTTTCTTT	CASSYQGTGSTAFF
TRBV7-9	.	TRBJ2-1	TRBD1	TGTGCCAGCAGCTTAGCCCCGGGACAGGGGAGTGATGAGCAGTTCTTC	CASSLAPGQGSDEQFF
TRBV27	few	TRBJ1-2	.	TGTGCCAGCAGTTTAGGGGGGAGTGGGGAACCTTATGGCTACACCTTC	CASSLGGSGEPYGYTF
TRBV6-4	.	TRBJ2-1	TRBD1	TGTGCCAGCAGTGGAGGGACAGGGGGGGCGTATAGTAATGAGCAGTTCTTC	CASSGGTGGAYSNEQFF
TRBV6-1	.	TRBJ1-3	.	TGTGCCAGCAGTGACCGGGACACTGGAAACACCATATATTTT	CASSDRDTGNTIYF
TRBV7-9	.	TRBJ1-1	.	TGTGCCAGCAGTCCGGACATTAGCACTGAAGCTTTCTTT	CASSPDISTEAFF
TRBV11-2	.	TRBJ2-1	.	TGTGCCAGCAGCTCACAGGGCAATGAGCAGTTCTTC	CASSSQGNEQFF
TRBV24-1	.	TRBJ2-5	TRBD1	TGTGCCACCAGTGATTCTCCGGGACAGAAATCGACCCAGTACTTC	CATSDSPGQKSTQYF
TRBV19	.	TRBJ2-5	TRBD2	TGTGCCAGTAGTATATCCGGGAGGCAAGAGACCCAGTACTTC	CASSISGRQETQYF
TRBV7-9	.	TRBJ2-5	.	TGTGCCAGCAGTCATTCCGGGGGGCTGGAGACCCAGTACTTC	CASSHSGGLETQYF
TRBV9	.	TRBJ2-2	.	TGTGCCAGCAGCGTAGTGTGGCCTCCGGGCACCGGGGAGCTGTTTTTT	CASSVVWPPGTGELFF
TRBV6-5	.	TRBJ2-3	TRBD1	TGTGCCAGCAGGGGACAGGTGGCAGATACGCAGTATTTT	CASRGQVADTQYF
TRBV7-9	few	TRBJ2-2	TRBD2	TGTGCCAGCAGCTTAGGACTAGCGGGAGGAATCGGGGAGCTGTTTTTT	CASSLGLAGGIGELFF
TRBV11-2	few	TRBJ1-6	TRBD1	TGTGCCAGCAGCCTAACGGGAGGGGGCAATTCACCCCTCCACTTT	CASSLTGGGNSPLHF
TRBV4-3	.	TRBJ2-2	TRBD2	TGCGCCAGCAGCCAAGGGGAGCTAGCGGGTAGGACCGGGGAGCTGTTTTTT	CASSQGELAGRTGELFF
TRBV3-1/TRBV3-2	.	TRBJ1-5	.	TGTGCCAGCAGCCAAGATAGTAAGGGGCTCCTGCCCCAGCATTTT	CASSQDSKGLLPQHF
TRBV5-8	once	TRBJ2-3	.	TGTGCCAGCAGCCCGGGGTACAGCACAGATACGCAGTATTTT	CASSPGYSTDTQYF
TRBV4-2	once	TRBJ2-2	.	TGTGCCAGCCGTAGGGGGGGAGGCACCGGGGAGCTGTTTTTT	CASRRGGGTGELFF
TRBV7-7	.	TRBJ2-1	TRBD2	TGTGCTAGCAGAACAGCGGGAGGGCCTCAAAATGAGCAGTTCTTC	CASRTAGGPQNEQFF
TRBV6-4	.	TRBJ1-6	.	TGTGCCAGCAGTCAAAACAGGGATTCACCCCTCCACTTT	CASSQNRDSPLHF
TRBV19	few	TRBJ2-5	TRBD2	TGTGCCAGTAGTATGAGGCTAGCGGAGACCCAAGAGACCCAGTACTTC	CASSMRLAETQETQYF
TRBV5-1	.	TRBJ2-2	TRBD1	TGCGCCAGCAGCTTGGGGGACAGGGGCATCGGGGAGCTGTTTTTT	CASSLGDRGIGELFF
TRBV4-3	.	TRBJ2-1	.	TGCGCCAGCAGCCAAGCGGGATACGTCAATGAGCAGTTCTTC	CASSQAGYVNEQFF
TRBV25-1	.	TRBJ2-3	.	TGTGCCAGCTCCGGACCAGGGTGGAGCACAGATACGCAGTATTTT	CASSGPGWSTDTQYF
TRBV11-2	.	TRBJ1-1	TRBD1	TGTGCCAGCAGCTTAGAGGGGGACAGGTTTAACGACGGTCAGAACACTGAAGCTTTCTTT	CASSLEGDRFNDGQNTEAFF
TRBV19	.	TRBJ2-2	.	TGTGCCAGTAGGACCCCAGGTCCCGGGGAGCTGTTTTTT	CASRTPGPGELFF
TRBV5-1	.	TRBJ1-5	.	TGCGCCAGCAGCTTGGGGGACTTACAGGGCAATCAGCCCCAGCATTTT	CASSLGDLQGNQPQHF
TRBV19	once	TRBJ1-2	TRBD1	TGTGCCAGTAGTATTCCCGGGACAGCTACTAACTATGGCTACACCTTC	CASSIPGTATNYGYTF
TRBV30	once	TRBJ1-1	TRBD1	TGTGCCTGGAGTGCAATGACAGGGGGCTTTAGCACTGAAGCTTTCTTT	CAWSAMTGGFSTEAFF
TRBV12-3/TRBV12-4	.	TRBJ2-1	.	TGTGCCACTTCGCTACGAACCTACAATGAGCAGTTCTTC	CATSLRTYNEQFF
TRBV29-1	.	TRBJ2-7	.	TGCAGCGTTGAAGCACAGGGCGACGAGCAGTACTTC	CSVEAQGDEQYF
TRBV5-5	.	TRBJ1-1	TRBD1	TGTGCCAGCAGCCCGTGGGACAGCACTGAAGCTTTCTTT	CASSPWDSTEAFF
TRBV4-1	once	TRBJ2-1	.	TGCGCCAGCAGCCAAGATCCCTCCAGGGGCCTCTACAATGAGCAGTTCTTC	CASSQDPSRGLYNEQFF
TRBV6-5	.	TRBJ2-7	.	TGTGCCAGCCTACCGGCAGGGGAAGAGGAGCAGTACTTC	CASLPAGEEEQYF
TRBV15	.	TRBJ1-1	.	TGTGCCACCAGCAGAAAGGGGGATGAAGCTTTCTTT	CATSRKGDEAFF
TRBV2	.	TRBJ2-5	.	TGTGCCAGCAAGGGCAGGGGTAGGGAGACCCAGTACTTC	CASKGRGRETQYF
TRBV20-1	.	TRBJ2-3	TRBD2	TGCAGTGCTAGTGGGACTAGCGGGACTCTGAAAACAGATACGCAGTATTTT	CSASGTSGTLKTDTQYF
TRBV16	.	TRBJ2-7	TRBD2	TGTGCCAGCAGCCAACCAGGACTAGCGGTGTACGAGCAGTACTTC	CASSQPGLAVYEQYF
TRBV6-2/TRBV6-3	.	TRBJ2-1	.	TGTGCCAGCAGTACACATCCGGGACCCACCCCGGGGGATGAGCAGTTCTTC	CASSTHPGPTPGDEQFF
TRBV4-1	.	TRBJ1-4	TRBD1	TGCGCCAGCAGCCAAACGGGACAGCTAAATGAAAAACTGTTTTTT	CASSQTGQLNEKLFF
TRBV28	.	TRBJ1-1	.	TGTGCCAGCAGCGTTAACACTGAAGCTTTCTTT	CASSVNTEAFF
TRBV10-2	.	TRBJ2-7	TRBD1	TGCGCCAGCAGACCGGGACAGGGGTTCTACGAGCAGTACTTC	CASRPGQGFYEQYF
TRBV28	.	TRBJ1-3	.	TGTGCCAGCAGATCGACAGTGTCTGGAAACACCATATATTTT	CASRSTVSGNTIYF
TRBV10-3	.	TRBJ1-1	TRBD1	TGTGCCATCAGTGACGGACAGGAAGATGGCACTGAAGCTTTCTTT	CAISDGQEDGTEAFF
TRBV18	.	TRBJ2-1	TRBD1	TGTGCCAGCTCACCATTCGGACAGGCGAGCTCCTACAATGAGCAGTTCTTC	CASSPFGQASSYNEQFF
TRBV3-1/TRBV3-2	.	TRBJ2-7	TRBD1	TGTGCCAGCAGCAACCGACAGGGGTTGACGGGGCAGTACTTC	CASSNRQGLTGQYF
TRBV24-1	.	TRBJ2-1	TRBD1	TGTGCCACCAGTGACTCGGGACAGGGTGATTATGAGCAGTTCTTC	CATSDSGQGDYEQFF
TRBV7-3	.	TRBJ2-7	TRBD1	TGTGCCAGCAGCCCGGACAGGGGTACCTACGAGCAGTACTTC	CASSPDRGTYEQYF